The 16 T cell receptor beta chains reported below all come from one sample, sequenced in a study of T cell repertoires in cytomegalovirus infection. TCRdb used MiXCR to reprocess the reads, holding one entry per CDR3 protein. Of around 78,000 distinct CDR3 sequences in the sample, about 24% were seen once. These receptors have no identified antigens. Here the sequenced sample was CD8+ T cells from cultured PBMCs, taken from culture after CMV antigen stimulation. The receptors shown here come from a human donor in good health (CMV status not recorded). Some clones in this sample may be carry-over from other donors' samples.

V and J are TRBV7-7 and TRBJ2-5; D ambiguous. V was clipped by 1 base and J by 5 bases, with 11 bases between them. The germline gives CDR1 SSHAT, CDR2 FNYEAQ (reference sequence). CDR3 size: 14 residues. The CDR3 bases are TGTGCCAGCAGCTTAGGAGGCCAGTTGGAGACCCAGTACTTC. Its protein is CASSLGGQLETQYF.

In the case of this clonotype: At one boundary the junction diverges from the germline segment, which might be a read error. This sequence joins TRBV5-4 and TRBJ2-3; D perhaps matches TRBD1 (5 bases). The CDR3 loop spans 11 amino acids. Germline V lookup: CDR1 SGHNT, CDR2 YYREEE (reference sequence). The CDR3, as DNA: TGTGCCAGCAGCTTCGGACACATTAGGGATTTT. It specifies CASSFGHIRDF.

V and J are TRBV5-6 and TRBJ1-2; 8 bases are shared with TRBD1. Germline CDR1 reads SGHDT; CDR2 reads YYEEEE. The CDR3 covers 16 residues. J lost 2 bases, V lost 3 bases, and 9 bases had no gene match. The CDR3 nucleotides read TGTGCCAGCAGCTCCGCCGGGACAGGAGGGAACTATGGCTACACCTTC. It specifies CASSSAGTGGNYGYTF.

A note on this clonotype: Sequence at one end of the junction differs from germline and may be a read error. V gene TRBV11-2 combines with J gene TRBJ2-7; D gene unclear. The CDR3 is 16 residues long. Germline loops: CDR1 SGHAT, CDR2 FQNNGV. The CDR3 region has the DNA TGTGCCGGCAGCCCCCCTAATCCTCAGAGACCCTACGAGCAGTACTTC. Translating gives CAGSPPNPQRPYEQYF.

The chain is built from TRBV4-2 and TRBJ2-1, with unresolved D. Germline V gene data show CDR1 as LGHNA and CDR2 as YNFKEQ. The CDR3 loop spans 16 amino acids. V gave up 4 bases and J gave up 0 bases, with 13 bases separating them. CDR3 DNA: TGTGCCAGCAGCCCAACTACAACCAGCTCCTACAATGAGCAGTTCTTC. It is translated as CASSPTTTSSYNEQFF.

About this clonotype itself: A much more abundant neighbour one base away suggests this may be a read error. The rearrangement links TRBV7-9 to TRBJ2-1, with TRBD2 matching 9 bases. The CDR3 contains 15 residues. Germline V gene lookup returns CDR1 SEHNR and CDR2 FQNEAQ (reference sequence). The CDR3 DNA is TGTGCCAGCAGCCCGCGGACTAGCGCGAACAAAGAGCAGTTCTTC. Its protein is CASSPRTSANKEQFF.

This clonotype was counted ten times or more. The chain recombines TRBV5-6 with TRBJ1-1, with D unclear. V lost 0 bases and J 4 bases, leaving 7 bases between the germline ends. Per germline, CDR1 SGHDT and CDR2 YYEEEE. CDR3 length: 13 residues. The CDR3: CASSLEVVTEAFF. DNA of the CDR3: TGTGCCAGCAGCTTGGAGGTAGTCACTGAAGCTTTCTTT.

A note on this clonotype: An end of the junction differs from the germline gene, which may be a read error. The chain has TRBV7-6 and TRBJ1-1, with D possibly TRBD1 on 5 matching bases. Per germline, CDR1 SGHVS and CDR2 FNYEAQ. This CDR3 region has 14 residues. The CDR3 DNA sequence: TGTGCCAACAGCTTCCCCTCAGGGTCCTCTGAAGCTTTCTTT. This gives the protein CANSFPSGSSEAFF.

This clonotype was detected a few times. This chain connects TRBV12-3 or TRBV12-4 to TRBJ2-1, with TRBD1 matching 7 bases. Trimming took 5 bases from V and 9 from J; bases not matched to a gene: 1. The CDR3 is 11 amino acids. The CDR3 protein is CASSAGGEQFF. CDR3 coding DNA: TGTGCCAGCAGTGCAGGGGGTGAGCAGTTCTTC.

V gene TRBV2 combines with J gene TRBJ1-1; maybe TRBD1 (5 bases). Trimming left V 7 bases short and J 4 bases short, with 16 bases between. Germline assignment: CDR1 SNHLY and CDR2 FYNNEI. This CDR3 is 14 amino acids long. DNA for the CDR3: TGTGCCAGCATAGGGAGGGGAGTGGGCACTGAAGCTTTCTTT. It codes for CASIGRGVGTEAFF.

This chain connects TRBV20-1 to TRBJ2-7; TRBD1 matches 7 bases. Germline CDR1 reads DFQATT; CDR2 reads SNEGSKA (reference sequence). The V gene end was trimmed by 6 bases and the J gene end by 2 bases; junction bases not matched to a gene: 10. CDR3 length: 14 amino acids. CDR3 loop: CSATDRLTTYEQYF. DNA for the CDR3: TGCAGTGCCACGGACAGGCTAACTACCTACGAGCAGTACTTC.

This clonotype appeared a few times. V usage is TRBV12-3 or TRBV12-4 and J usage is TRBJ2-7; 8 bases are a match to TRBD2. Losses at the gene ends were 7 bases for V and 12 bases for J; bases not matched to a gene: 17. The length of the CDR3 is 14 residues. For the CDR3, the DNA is TGTGCCAGCACCCACGGGGGGGCCGGTACTGCGGCGTACTTC. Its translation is CASTHGGAGTAAYF.

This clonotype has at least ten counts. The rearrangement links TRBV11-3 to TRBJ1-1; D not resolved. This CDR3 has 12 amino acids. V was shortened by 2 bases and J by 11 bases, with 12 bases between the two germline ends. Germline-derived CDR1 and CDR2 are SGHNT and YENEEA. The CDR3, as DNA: TGTGCCAGCAGCTTACAAAATGGGGTGGCTTTCTTT. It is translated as CASSLQNGVAFF. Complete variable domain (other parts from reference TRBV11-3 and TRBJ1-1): EAGVVQSPRYKIIEKKQPVAFWCNPISGHNTLYWYLQNLGQGPELLIRYENEEAVDDSQLPKDRFSAERLKGVDSTLKIQPAELGDSAVYLCASSLQNGVAFFGQGTRLTVV.

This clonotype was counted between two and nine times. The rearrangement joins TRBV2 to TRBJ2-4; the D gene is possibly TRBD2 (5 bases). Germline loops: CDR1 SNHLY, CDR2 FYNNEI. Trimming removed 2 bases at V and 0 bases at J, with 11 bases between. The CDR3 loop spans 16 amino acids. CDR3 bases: TGTGCCAGCAGTGAAAAGAGCGGCATAGCCAAAAACATTCAGTACTTC. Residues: CASSEKSGIAKNIQYF.

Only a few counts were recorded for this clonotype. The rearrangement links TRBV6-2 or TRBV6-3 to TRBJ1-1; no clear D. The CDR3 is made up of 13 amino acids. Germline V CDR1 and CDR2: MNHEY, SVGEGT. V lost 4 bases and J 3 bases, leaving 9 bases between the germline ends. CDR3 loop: CASSSYTDTEAFF. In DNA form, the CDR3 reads TGTGCCAGCAGTTCGTACACAGACACTGAAGCTTTCTTT.

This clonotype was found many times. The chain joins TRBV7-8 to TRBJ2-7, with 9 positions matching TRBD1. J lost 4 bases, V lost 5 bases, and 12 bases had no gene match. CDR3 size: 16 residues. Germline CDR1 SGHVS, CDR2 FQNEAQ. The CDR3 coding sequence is TGTGCCAGCAGCCCACCCGGGGGGACAGGGAATTACGAGCAGTACTTC. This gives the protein CASSPPGGTGNYEQYF.